This TCR beta chain was captured in a study of blood T cell repertoires in COVID-19. This clone has only a few counts. Unmatched junction bases numbered 13, after V lost 4 bases and J lost 7 bases. From germline, CDR1 is SGHRS and CDR2 YFSETQ. The CDR3 covers 16 residues. Some clones are missing from TCRdb's copy, which holds only in-frame ones; the method was immunoSEQ multiplex PCR. This sample has 140,000 or so clones; 88% occur once, and the top ten carry around 2.3%. The sequence came from a human donor with COVID-19, enrolled during active disease. The donor label of this sample is uncertain. Sequencing input: peripheral blood. The V gene is TRBV5-1, the J gene TRBJ2-2; 7 bases line up with TRBD2. The CDR3 DNA sequence: TGCGCCAGCAGCCCTAGCGGTGGAGCCCTAAGCGGGGAGCTGTTTTTT. The encoded protein is CASSPSGGALSGELFF. The full variable domain, completed using reference TRBV5-1 and TRBJ2-2, is KAGVTQTPRYLIKTRGQQVTLSCSPISGHRSVSWYQQTPGQGLQFLFEYFSETQRNKGNFPGRFSGRQFSNSRSEMNVSTLELGDSALYLCASSPSGGALSGELFFGEGSRLTVL.